This T cell receptor (beta chain) was profiled in a study of shared clonotypes between healthy human individuals. This CDR3 comprises 14 residues. The V gene end was trimmed by 3 bases and the J gene end by 4 bases; junction bases not matched to a gene: 5. Germline CDR1 LNHDA, CDR2 SQIVND (reference sequence). Evenly divided among several immunoSEQ plates was the genomic DNA of each subset. Method: immunoSEQ multiplex PCR; TCRdb's copy keeps in-frame clones and lacks some. The profile shows 450,000 to 700,000 clones, 95% to 96% of them singletons. Terminally differentiated effector memory CD45RA+ cells were excluded by CCR7 positive selection of CD45RO-negative cells.

The chain couples TRBV19 to TRBJ1-2; 7 bases agree with TRBD1. The receptor comes from a woman in her 30s in good health. The sequenced sample consisted of naive CD8+ T cells sorted from blood. As DNA, the CDR3 is TGTGCCAGTAGTATTAAGGGGGCTGGCTATGGCTACACCTTC. It encodes CASSIKGAGYGYTF.